This T cell receptor beta chain emerged from a study of blood T cell repertoires in COVID-19 (TCRdb year 2020). Study-level background: The collaborator samples originated in the United States, Italy and Spain and spanned the acute and convalescent phases of COVID-19. The prospective study material was composed of cDNA or gDNA derived from T cells, B-cell-depleted T cells, or PBMCs. Deeply sampled blood TCRbeta repertoires from subjects exposed to, actively infected with, or recovered from COVID-19 were included in the dataset. A freely available public database, intended as a resource for researchers studying the immune response to SARS-CoV-2, is where the repertoires were released. Samples came from the ongoing ImmuneRACE study (first 160 participants) plus 1,254 subjects from 6 global collaborators. Sample metadata almost always included a de-identified subject ID, COVID-19 status, age in years and sex. Where available, HLA class I and class II types were taken from metadata supplied by the sample provider and were not determined by assay-based typing.

The full study reports these points: Clinical and demographic metadata were provided uncurated, with the amount varying by source and participant.

Each collaborating institution followed its own protocols to collect whole blood in K2EDTA tubes. For TCRbeta analysis, collaborators shipped samples as frozen whole blood, isolated PBMCs, or DNA extracted from either of those sample types. This clone has a handful of counts. The clone's antigen remains unknown. There are no base qualities to consult, and no much larger clone falls within one base. TCRbeta CDR3 regions were amplified from genomic DNA using the immunoSEQ Assay, a bias-controlled multiplex PCR. The authors' analysis ran thus. The number of nucleated cells in each sample was estimated by amplification of reference gene primers within the assay. Sequence reads were collapsed and filtered to measure the absolute abundance of every unique TCRbeta CDR3 rearrangement. For each sample, productive Simpson clonality was calculated as the square root of Simpson's diversity index over productive rearrangements. TCRdb's version of the immuneACCESS table is confined to in-frame rearrangements and falls short of the full clone set. An unresolved V gene accounts for under half of the shortfall where checked; the remainder is of unknown origin. For V, J and clone size, that table is used; D and trimming come from the DNA. For this sample there are approximately 30,000 clones; about 80% appear just once. The ten largest clones take up nearly 40% of the sample.

Trimming at the junction amounts to 2 bases on V and 2 bases on J, and the germline ends lie 13 bases apart. The CDR3, cysteine through phenylalanine, is 14 amino acids long. Only CDR3 DNA remains: 42 bases, in frame from the first base. Via the germline V gene (reference sequence), CDR1 is GTSNPN and CDR2 SVGIG. Sequencing was carried out using peripheral blood. The receptor was derived from a man aged 65 to 79 with acute or convalescent COVID-19. The chain joins TRBV30 to TRBJ2-7; the D gene is perhaps TRBD1, on 6 matching bases. The CDR3 region: CAWSSGTLTYEQYF. The DNA reads as follows: TGTGCCTGGAGTTCCGGGACACTAACCTACGAGCAGTACTTC.